This T cell receptor beta chain derives from a study of cytomegalovirus exposure and HLA in healthy donors. Study-level background: Genotyping showed about 80% of fewer than 500 donors falling in the Caucasian-associated ancestry cluster. The study, taken as a whole, reports: Within an earlier analysis, most TCR beta V segments proved productive either about 87% or about 30% of the time. In a later analysis, HLA-associated TCR beta chains were more clonally expanded than equally common others.

A note on this clone: Its target is unknown.

A multiplex PCR was run with 60 Vbeta primers and 13 Jbeta primers. Some clones are missing from TCRdb's copy, which holds only in-frame ones; the method was immunoSEQ multiplex PCR. This sample contains 220,000 or so clones. The CDR3 loop spans 13 amino acids. Looked up from germline, CDR1 is SQVTM and CDR2 is ANQGSEA. Trimming took off 4 bases at V and 2 bases at J, with 8 bases between the two ends. The sequencing sample was made of PBMCs. The source of this sequence is a girl aged 2 to 10 in good health and CMV-seropositive. This chain joins TRBV29-1 and TRBJ2-2; no clear D. CDR3 nucleotide sequence: TGCAGCGTTGTTACAGTAAACACCGGGGAGCTGTTTTTT. Translating it yields CSVVTVNTGELFF.